What follows are 24 T cell receptor beta chains derived from one specimen sequenced in a study of Graves' ophthalmopathy and Graves' hyperthyroidism. RNA transcripts were the template, and TCR beta CDR3 regions were amplified from them. First-round RT-PCR relied on HTBI primers, and a second-round multiplex PCR came next. TCRdb processed the multiplex PCR reads anew with MiXCR; each CDR3 protein has one entry. The table has around 1,200,000 distinct CDR3 sequences, about 36% seen once. Material for sequencing was peripheral blood or thyroid tissue (not recorded which). These receptors all come from an adult man with Graves' hyperthyroidism.

A remark on this clonotype: At one of its ends the junction is not consistent with the germline gene, which may arise from a read error. This sequence joins TRBV4-3 and TRBJ1-6; TRBD1 matches at 10 bases. Germline assignment: CDR1 LGHNA and CDR2 YSLEER. This CDR3 region has 15 residues. Here the CDR3 DNA reads TGCGCCAGCAGCCCGCGGGACAGGGGTTACTCACCCCTCCAATTT. Translation: CASSPRDRGYSPLQF.

The J gene is TRBJ2-7, the V gene TRBV6-6, with 9 bases identical to TRBD1. CDR1 and CDR2 (germline): MNHNY, SVGAGI (reference sequence). This CDR3 spans 14 amino acids. The junction had 8 bases not matched to a gene; V was cut back by 5 bases and J by 6 bases. CDR3: CASSDPGQGGEQYF. Here the CDR3 DNA reads TGTGCCAGCAGTGACCCGGGACAGGGCGGCGAGCAGTACTTC.

In its sample, this clonotype was seen many times. V and J are TRBV5-1 and TRBJ2-2, with 11 bases aligning to TRBD2. V lost 2 bases to trimming and J lost 3 bases; unmatched junction nucleotides: 3. The length of the CDR3 is 16 residues. Germline CDR1 reads SGHRS; CDR2 reads YFSETQ. The CDR3 DNA reads TGCGCCAGCAGCTTTCCGGGACTAGCGGACACCGGGGAGCTGTTTTTT. Residues: CASSFPGLADTGELFF.

This clonotype turned up a few times. V and J are TRBV27 and TRBJ1-6, with TRBD1 as a possible D gene (5 bases). The CDR3 runs to 16 residues. Germline V gene lookup returns CDR1 MNHEY and CDR2 SMNVEV (reference sequence). V was pared by 5 bases and J by 8 bases, with 19 bases between. The DNA for the CDR3 is TGTGCCAGCAGTCACGGGACGGACGCGCTATATTCACCCCTCCACTTT. Protein: CASSHGTDALYSPLHF.

This clonotype is a singleton in its sample. The rearrangement joins TRBV20-1 to TRBJ1-4, with D hard to call. The V end was cut by 3 bases, the J end by 8 bases, with 16 bases between. Germline lookup yields CDR1 DFQATT and CDR2 SNEGSKA (reference sequence). The CDR3 has 14 residues. CDR3 sequence: CSASGELAREKLFF. The DNA for the CDR3 is TGCAGTGCTAGTGGGGAACTTGCACGGGAAAAACTGTTTTTT.

This clonotype was recorded many times. One end of the junction does not line up with germline, which may come from a read error. V gene TRBV25-1 combines with J gene TRBJ1-6; 12 bases are a match to TRBD1. This CDR3 is 16 amino acids long. Germline CDR1 is MGHDK and CDR2 is SYGVNS. The CDR3: CANSELGTGGSSPLHF. In DNA, the CDR3 is TGTGCCAACAGTGAGCTTGGGACAGGGGGCAGTTCACCCCTCCACTTT. The full variable domain, in which reference TRBV25-1 and TRBJ1-6 provide the parts outside the CDR3, is EADIYQTPRYLVIGTGKKITLECSQTMGHDKMYWYQQDPGMELHLIHYSYGVNSTEKGDLSSESTVSRIRTEHFPLTLESARPSHTSQYLCANSELGTGGSSPLHFGNGTRLTVT.

The chain carries TRBV19 and TRBJ2-7; D not resolved. Between the trimmed V and J ends, which lost 10 bases and 3 bases, there was a span of 19 bases. This CDR3 contains 14 residues. Per germline, CDR1 LNHDA and CDR2 SQIVND (reference sequence). The CDR3 spells CATSSRDTGYEQYF. CDR3 DNA sequence: TGTGCCACCAGTTCTAGAGACACGGGCTACGAGCAGTACTTC. Combining the CDR3 with reference TRBV19 and TRBJ2-7 gives the whole variable domain DGGITQSPKYLFRKEGQNVTLSCEQNLNHDAMYWYRQDPGQGLRLIYYSQIVNDFQKGDIAEGYSVSREKKESFPLTVTSAQKNPTAFYLCATSSRDTGYEQYFGPGTRLTVT.

This clonotype occurred many times. The V and J genes are TRBV12-3 or TRBV12-4 and TRBJ1-2; D may be TRBD1 (6 bases). The CDR3 is made up of 12 amino acids. Trimming pared 5 bases from V and 5 bases from J, leaving 9 bases between. The chain's CDR3 is CASSPGQYGYTF. The CDR3 bases are TGTGCCAGCAGTCCTGGACAGTATGGCTACACCTTC.

Only a few counts were recorded for this clonotype. Relative to the germline gene, one junction end is altered; a read error may explain this. The chain uses TRBV11-2 and TRBJ2-2; possible D gene TRBD2, 5 bases. Germline CDR1 reads SGHAT; CDR2 reads FQNNGV. The CDR3 length is 18 residues. The CDR3 loop is CASSQDLGVRANTGELFF. CDR3 bases: TGCGCCAGCAGCCAAGATTTGGGAGTTCGCGCGAACACCGGGGAGCTGTTTTTT.

For this clonotype: Compared with germline, one end of the junction differs, possibly owing to a read error. This rearrangement joins TRBV7-2 to TRBJ1-5; D unclear. CDR3 length: 8 amino acids. The germline gives CDR1 SGHTA, CDR2 FQGNSA. The CDR3 loop reads CASSLVVF. In nucleotides, the CDR3 is TGTGCCAGCAGCTTAGTTGTTTTT.

In this sample, this clonotype turned up once. This may come from a read error, since a much larger clone is one base off. This chain connects TRBV20-1 to TRBJ2-5; 9 bases match TRBD1. The junction had 14 bases not matched to a gene; V was cut back by 1 base and J by 5 bases. CDR1 is DFQATT and CDR2 is SNEGSKA in the germline V gene (reference sequence). The CDR3 is made up of 17 amino acids. CDR3 sequence reads: CSARVRRDRASGETQYF. The CDR3 nucleotides are TGCAGTGCTAGAGTACGCCGGGACAGGGCATCCGGGGAGACCCAGTACTTC.

About this clonotype: One end of the junction varies from germline; a read error may be responsible. The chain employs TRBV10-3 and TRBJ2-3; the D gene is possibly TRBD1 (5 bases). There are 16 residues in the CDR3. Per the germline V gene, CDR1 is ENHRY and CDR2 is SYGVKD. The CDR3 loop is CASSYTTDGSTDTQYF. The DNA for the CDR3 is TGTGCCAGCAGTTACACGACAGACGGGAGCACAGATACGCAGTATTTT.

This clonotype has only one observation. At one boundary the junction diverges from the germline segment, which might be a read error. The chain uses TRBV10-3 and TRBJ2-5; maybe TRBD1 (5 bases). The CDR3 has 12 residues. The germline V gene has CDR1 ENHRY and CDR2 SYGVKD. CDR3 region: CALRQSQETQYF. The CDR3, as DNA: TGTGCCCTCAGACAGTCCCAAGAGACCCAGTACTTC.

In DNA, the CDR3 is TGCAGCGTTGAGGATGGGCAGGCTAACTATGGCTACACCATATATTTT. It encodes CSVEDGQANYGYTIYF. The V gene is TRBV29-1, the J gene TRBJ1-3, with D unresolved. Germline V CDR1 and CDR2: SQVTM, ANQGSEA. Trimming stripped 3 bases from V and 8 bases from J, with 23 bases between. The CDR3 spans 16 residues.

CDR3 coding DNA: TGTGCCATCAGTGGACAGGACGGGGGCTACACTGAAGCTTTCTTT. It is translated as CAISGQDGGYTEAFF. J is TRBJ1-1 and V is TRBV10-3; weak D call: TRBD1 (6 bases). Germline CDR1 ENHRY, CDR2 SYGVKD. CDR3 length equals 15 residues. Trimming stripped 4 bases from V and 3 bases from J, with 15 bases between.

Many counts were recorded for this clonotype. The rearrangement uses TRBV2 and TRBJ1-2; perhaps TRBD1 as D (5 bases). The CDR3 loop spans 11 amino acids. V was pared by 6 bases and J by 6 bases, with 8 bases between. Germline CDR1 SNHLY, CDR2 FYNNEI. The CDR3 loop reads CASRTVDGYTF. The CDR3 DNA reads as TGTGCCAGCAGGACAGTGGATGGCTACACCTTC.

This clonotype was counted between two and nine times. The gene calls are TRBV15 and TRBJ2-6; maybe TRBD1 (5 bases). The CDR3 totals 12 residues. Germline V gene sequence: CDR1 LNHNV, CDR2 YYDKDF (reference sequence). V lost 5 bases and J 9 bases, leaving 8 bases between the germline ends. Here the CDR3 DNA reads TGTGCCACCAGCGCCCAGGGCAACGTCCTGACTTTC. It specifies CATSAQGNVLTF.

This clonotype was detected a few times. Compared with germline, one end of the junction differs, possibly owing to a read error. The CDR3: CASRLGAEGYSEAFF. CDR3 DNA sequence: TGTGCCAGCAGGTTGGGGGCAGAGGGTTATAGTGAAGCTTTCTTT. J is TRBJ1-1 and V is TRBV5-6; tentatively, D is TRBD1 (6 bases). The CDR3 loop spans 15 amino acids. Germline V gives CDR1 SGHDT, CDR2 YYEEEE.

About this clonotype: Possible read error: a much larger clone is one base away. The rearrangement uses TRBV9 and TRBJ1-5; D not resolved. In germline, CDR1 is SGDLS, CDR2 YYNGEE. This CDR3 comprises 16 residues. CDR3 residues: CASSLVPAGSDQPQHF. Written as DNA, the CDR3 is TGCGCCAGCAGCTTGGTTCCGGCGGGTTCCGATCAGCCCCAGCATTTT.

This clonotype showed up many times. This sequence joins TRBV7-9 and TRBJ1-1; tentative D call: TRBD1 (6 bases). Trimming took off 5 bases at V and 2 bases at J, with 12 bases between the two ends. The CDR3 length is 14 residues. Germline V gene data show CDR1 as SEHNR and CDR2 as FQNEAQ (reference sequence). The CDR3 loop is CASSAPGVNTEAFF. The CDR3 DNA reads as TGTGCCAGCAGCGCCCCAGGGGTTAACACTGAAGCTTTCTTT.

This clonotype was detected ten times or more. The J gene is TRBJ1-2, the V gene TRBV19; 8 positions agree with TRBD1. The germline gives CDR1 LNHDA, CDR2 SQIVND (reference sequence). J lost 7 bases, V lost 10 bases, and 14 bases had no gene match. The CDR3 has 14 residues. The CDR3: CATRMDREGSGYTF. The CDR3 region has the DNA TGTGCCACCCGAATGGACAGGGAAGGGAGTGGCTACACCTTC.

This clonotype was seen many times. V usage is TRBV19 and J usage is TRBJ2-5, with TRBD2 as a possible D gene (5 bases). The germline V gene encodes CDR1 LNHDA and CDR2 SQIVND (reference sequence). The CDR3 has 13 residues. CDR3 coding DNA: TGTGCGTCGGGGAACTCGGAGTCAGAGACCCAGTACTTC. Its translation is CASGNSESETQYF.

The sample holds a few counts of this clonotype. V usage is TRBV6-5 and J usage is TRBJ2-5; 10 bases map to TRBD1. The length of the CDR3 is 16 residues. The germline V gene encodes CDR1 MNHEY and CDR2 SVGAGI. V lost 7 bases, J lost 6 bases, and 14 bases stayed unmatched. CDR3 region: CASTEGDRGGPQTQYF. CDR3 nucleotides: TGTGCCAGCACCGAGGGGGACAGGGGAGGGCCACAGACCCAGTACTTC.

There are many counts of this clonotype. The rearrangement joins TRBV7-2 to TRBJ1-5; D unresolved. The germline V gene encodes CDR1 SGHTA and CDR2 FQGNSA. The V end lost 2 bases, the J end lost 2 bases, and 10 bases lay between the germline ends. The CDR3 sequence is 15 residues long. The chain's CDR3 is CASSLKGGRNQPQHF. The CDR3 DNA reads TGTGCCAGCAGCTTAAAGGGAGGGCGCAATCAGCCCCAGCATTTT.